The 18 T cell receptor beta chains listed next were all sequenced from one sample in a study of T cells in Graves' hyperthyroidism and ophthalmopathy. Researchers amplified the TCR beta CDR3 regions from RNA transcripts. An initial round of RT-PCR targeting the TCR CDR3 relied on the HTBI primer set. TCRdb ran MiXCR on the multiplex PCR reads and lists one entry per CDR3 protein. The repertoire holds under 650,000 distinct CDR3 sequences, with 15% to 20% as singletons. Material: blood. The receptors here all came from a woman between 25 and 40 years old with Graves' hyperthyroidism.

There are many counts of this clonotype. The rearrangement links TRBV13 to TRBJ2-3; D is possibly TRBD1 (6 bases). Germline CDR1 PRHDT, CDR2 FYEKMQ (reference sequence). The germline V and J ends were trimmed by 3 bases and 3 bases, with 16 bases remaining between them. The CDR3 is made up of 16 amino acids. The CDR3, as DNA: TGTGCCAGCAGCTTTCCCACCCGGGACATGACAGATACGCAGTATTTT. Translating gives CASSFPTRDMTDTQYF.

The V gene is TRBV4-2, the J gene TRBJ1-4; 8 nucleotides agree with TRBD1. The trim removed 4 bases at V and 7 bases at J, leaving 8 bases unmatched. This CDR3 is 15 amino acids long. CDR1 is LGHNA, CDR2 YNFKEQ, per germline. In DNA form, the CDR3 reads TGTGCCAGCAGCCGACTGACAGGGGCTGGTGAAAAACTGTTTTTT. Protein: CASSRLTGAGEKLFF.

This clonotype was counted between two and nine times. The chain joins TRBV6-1 to TRBJ1-5, with 7 bases fitting TRBD1. CDR1 MNHNS and CDR2 SASEGT come from the germline V gene. Trimming at V came to 2 bases and at J to 3 bases, leaving 13 bases not matched to a gene. The CDR3 is made up of 18 amino acids. As DNA, the CDR3 is TGTGCCAGCAGTGAAAGGATGGTGGGCAGGGGGTACAATCAGCCCCAGCATTTT. It codes for CASSERMVGRGYNQPQHF.

The chain is built from TRBV20-1 and TRBJ2-5; D may be TRBD1 (5 bases). CDR1 and CDR2 (germline): DFQATT, SNEGSKA (reference sequence). CDR3 length: 14 amino acids. V dropped 5 bases and J dropped 5 bases, with 18 bases sitting between them. CDR3 residues: CSAVDLRGFETQYF. CDR3 coding DNA: TGCAGTGCTGTTGACCTAAGGGGATTTGAGACCCAGTACTTC.

The CDR3 is CASSFRFGTAGNEQFF. In DNA, the CDR3 is TGTGCCAGCAGTTTCCGCTTCGGGACCGCGGGAAATGAGCAGTTCTTC. This rearrangement joins TRBV12-3 or TRBV12-4 to TRBJ2-1, with D tentatively TRBD2 (6 bases). Trimming removed 3 bases at V and 7 bases at J, with 19 bases between. The length of the CDR3 is 16 residues.

This clonotype has just a few counts. The chain couples TRBV4-2 to TRBJ2-1; 9 nucleotides align to TRBD2. The CDR3 consists of 17 residues. J lost 8 bases, V lost 1 base, and 12 bases had no gene match. The germline gives CDR1 LGHNA, CDR2 YNFKEQ. The CDR3: CASSQGIAGEGRDEQFF. The CDR3 DNA follows: TGTGCCAGCAGCCAAGGTATAGCGGGAGAGGGGAGAGATGAGCAGTTCTTC.

Points on this clonotype: Germline and junction disagree at one end, which may indicate a read error. J is TRBJ2-7 and V is TRBV5-1; D is unresolved. There are 13 residues in the CDR3. Germline loops: CDR1 SGHRS, CDR2 YFSETQ. CDR3 sequence (DNA): TGTGCCAGCAGCCCGGCGCTAGGGCACGAGCAGTACTTC. It is translated as CASSPALGHEQYF. Supplemented by reference TRBV5-1 and TRBJ2-7, the full variable domain reads KAGVTQTPRYLIKTRGQQVTLSCSPISGHRSVSWYQQTPGQGLQFLFEYFSETQRNKGNFPGRFSGRQFSNSRSEMNVSTLELGDSALYLCASSPALGHEQYFGPGTRLTVT.

A few counts support this clonotype. The V call is TRBV20-1, the J call TRBJ2-7; no clear D gene. Trimming cost V 0 bases and J 3 bases, with 15 bases left between them. Germline V lookup: CDR1 DFQATT, CDR2 SNEGSKA (reference sequence). This CDR3 is built from 15 residues. The CDR3 loop reads CSARDLLGPIYEQYF. CDR3 in DNA: TGCAGTGCTAGAGATTTGCTCGGCCCGATCTACGAGCAGTACTTC.

In DNA, the CDR3 is TGTGCCAGCAGTTTACGCAATAGCAATCAGCCCCAGCATTTT. Protein sequence: CASSLRNSNQPQHF. The chain recombines TRBV27 with TRBJ1-5; D remains unclear. Germline V gives CDR1 MNHEY, CDR2 SMNVEV (reference sequence). V was trimmed by 2 bases and J by 0 bases, leaving 5 bases between them. The CDR3 is made up of 14 amino acids.

This clonotype has just a few counts. V usage is TRBV2 and J usage is TRBJ2-3; 13 bases are shared with TRBD2. Germline assignment: CDR1 SNHLY and CDR2 FYNNEI. The length of the CDR3 is 17 residues. V shed 8 bases, J shed 4 bases, and the junction held 12 bases outside the gene matches. The CDR3 nucleotides read TGTGCCAGCGAGACTCTAAGACTAGCGGGAGGTGCAGATACGCAGTATTTT. Amino acids: CASETLRLAGGADTQYF.

This clonotype occurred many times. This chain's CDR3 is CASSYLLDTEAFF. CDR3 coding DNA: TGTGCCAGCAGCTACCTCTTGGACACTGAAGCTTTCTTT. The V and J genes are TRBV13 and TRBJ1-1; D unresolved. The germline V gene encodes CDR1 PRHDT and CDR2 FYEKMQ (reference sequence). Trimming shortened V by 4 bases and J by 3 bases, and 9 bases separated the two germline ends. This CDR3 spans 13 amino acids.

The chain recombines TRBV11-2 with TRBJ1-5; 7 bases match TRBD1. Per the germline V gene, CDR1 is SGHAT and CDR2 is FQNNGV. V lost 5 bases, J lost 7 bases, and 8 bases stayed unmatched. The CDR3 length is 14 residues. The CDR3 sequence is CASSVNTGDQPQHF. In DNA form, the CDR3 reads TGTGCCAGCAGCGTTAATACAGGGGACCAGCCCCAGCATTTT.

The J gene is TRBJ2-7, the V gene TRBV6-6; D ambiguous. Germline loops: CDR1 MNHNY, CDR2 SVGAGI (reference sequence). V lost 2 bases to trimming and J lost 4 bases, with 9 bases between them. The CDR3 is 13 residues long. The CDR3 sequence is CASSYGLPYEQYF. The DNA of the CDR3 is TGTGCCAGCAGTTACGGCCTTCCATACGAGCAGTACTTC.

This chain joins TRBV5-8 and TRBJ2-1; 12 bases are shared with TRBD2. With 8 bases clipped from V and 6 bases from J, the junction kept 12 bases outside the gene matches. The CDR3 consists of 16 residues. Germline CDR1 and CDR2: SGHTS and YDEGEE. This chain's CDR3 is CASSIRTSGIPNEQFF. CDR3 DNA sequence: TGTGCCAGTAGTATCCGGACTAGCGGGATTCCCAATGAGCAGTTCTTC. The entire variable domain, with the rest obtained from reference TRBV5-8 and TRBJ2-1, is as follows: EAGVTQSPTHLIKTRGQQATLRCSPISGHTSVYWYQQALGLGLQFLLWYDEGEERNRGNFPPRFSGRQFPNYSSELNVNALELEDSALYLCASSIRTSGIPNEQFFGPGTRLTVL.

This clonotype was counted ten times or more. The chain joins TRBV13 to TRBJ1-1; D gene ambiguous. The CDR3 loop spans 12 amino acids. V was shortened by 6 bases and J by 8 bases, with 13 bases between the two germline ends. Germline V gene data show CDR1 as PRHDT and CDR2 as FYEKMQ (reference sequence). CDR3 sequence reads: CASSWAQTEAFF. The CDR3 coding sequence is TGTGCCAGCAGTTGGGCACAGACGGAAGCTTTCTTT.

This clonotype showed up many times. The chain combines TRBV6-2 or TRBV6-3 with TRBJ2-2; 10 nucleotides line up with TRBD2. Germline assignment: CDR1 MNHEY and CDR2 SVGEGT. V lost 0 bases, J lost 5 bases, and 3 bases stayed unmatched. This CDR3 is 16 amino acids long. The CDR3 spells CASSYSSGRRTGELFF. The CDR3 region has the DNA TGTGCCAGCAGTTACTCTAGCGGGAGGAGGACCGGGGAGCTGTTTTTT.

V and J are TRBV9 and TRBJ2-7; no clear D. V lost 7 bases, J lost 2 bases, and 13 bases lay in between. Germline CDR1 and CDR2: SGDLS and YYNGEE. The CDR3 extends over 13 amino acids. CDR3 region: CASSGGIPYEQYF. The CDR3 DNA reads as TGTGCCAGCTCCGGTGGCATACCCTACGAGCAGTACTTC.

CDR3 protein: CASSLGAGESTGELFF. Here the CDR3 DNA reads TGTGCCAGCAGCTTAGGTGCGGGAGAGAGTACCGGGGAGCTGTTTTTT. The V gene is TRBV7-2, the J gene TRBJ2-2, with TRBD2 matching 7 bases. Unmatched junction bases numbered 7, after V lost 1 base and J lost 5 bases. Germline V gene data show CDR1 as SGHTA and CDR2 as FQGNSA. The CDR3 runs to 16 residues.